Each of the 15 T cell receptor beta chains below was sequenced from the same sample in a study of spatial heterogeneity in lung cancer. Described time point: blood at routine non-recurrence follow-up after resection. TCRdb reprocessed the 5' RACE reads with MiXCR, giving one entry per CDR3 protein. The repertoire holds around 45,000 distinct CDR3 sequences, approximately 24% seen once, with 7% to 7.5% in the top ten. The specimen comprised PBMCs, sampled at follow-up. The receptors come from a female donor with early-stage non-small cell lung cancer.

This clonotype was seen only a few times. The chain uses TRBV19 and TRBJ1-5; no clear D gene. Trimming pared 7 bases from V and 4 bases from J, leaving 17 bases between. This CDR3 has 15 amino acids. Germline V lookup: CDR1 LNHDA, CDR2 SQIVND (reference sequence). In DNA, the CDR3 is TGTGCCAGTACCAAACTCCGGGGAGGGAATCAGCCCCAGCATTTT. Protein product: CASTKLRGGNQPQHF.

This clonotype was recorded many times. The V call is TRBV5-6, the J call TRBJ1-1; a weak D match, TRBD1 (6 bases). Trimming pared 4 bases from V and 5 bases from J, leaving 21 bases between. The CDR3 has 16 amino acids. Per germline, CDR1 SGHDT and CDR2 YYEEEE. In DNA, the CDR3 is TGTGCCAGCAGCCTACCCCCCGGGACAACTAGTACTGAAGCTTTCTTT. Amino acid sequence: CASSLPPGTTSTEAFF.

This clonotype has ten or more counts. This chain uses TRBV10-3 with TRBJ1-4; D is ambiguous. The germline V gene has CDR1 ENHRY and CDR2 SYGVKD. This CDR3 is 11 amino acids long. V lost 4 bases to trimming and J lost 10 bases, with 7 bases between them. The CDR3 loop is CAISGGGKLFF. In DNA form, the CDR3 reads TGTGCCATCAGTGGAGGAGGAAAACTGTTTTTT.

The chain employs TRBV19 and TRBJ2-4; no firm D call. The length of the CDR3 is 15 residues. Per germline, CDR1 LNHDA and CDR2 SQIVND (reference sequence). With 5 bases removed from V and 0 bases from J, the gap between germline ends came to 11 bases. The CDR3 DNA follows: TGTGCCAGTAGTGGGGTCTCCCGAGCCAAAAACATTCAGTACTTC. The encoded protein is CASSGVSRAKNIQYF.

This clonotype has just a few counts. The rearrangement joins TRBV7-8 to TRBJ1-5; D remains ambiguous. CDR1 and CDR2 (germline): SGHVS, FQNEAQ. Trimming stripped 3 bases from V and 5 bases from J, with 14 bases between. This CDR3 region has 15 residues. The CDR3 nucleotides read TGTGCCAGCAGCTTGTTAAGCGGGCCGGATCAGCCCCAGCATTTT. Residues: CASSLLSGPDQPQHF.

This clonotype was recorded at least ten times. The chain carries TRBV7-9 and TRBJ2-1; 10 bases fit TRBD2. V was pared by 11 bases and J by 12 bases, with 13 bases of the junction left unmatched. The CDR3 runs 13 residues. Per germline, CDR1 SEHNR and CDR2 FQNEAQ (reference sequence). The CDR3 region has the DNA TGTGCCGAAGGCCCAGCGGGGGGGCCTGTGCAGTTCTTC. The encoded protein is CAEGPAGGPVQFF.

This clonotype was counted once. The genes are TRBV20-1 and TRBJ2-3; tentatively, D is TRBD2 (6 bases). The CDR3 sequence is 12 residues long. Germline V gene lookup returns CDR1 DFQATT and CDR2 SNEGSKA (reference sequence). The V and J ends lost 5 bases and 4 bases respectively, with 10 bases between them. The CDR3 spells CSAYRDSDTQYF. The CDR3 DNA sequence: TGCAGTGCTTACCGGGACTCAGATACGCAGTATTTT.

This clonotype was seen ten or more times. The CDR3 nucleotides are TGTGCCAGCAGCTTGGACAGGGTAAATCAGTTCTTC. This translates into CASSLDRVNQFF. This rearrangement joins TRBV11-2 to TRBJ2-1; TRBD1 matches at 8 bases. The CDR3 totals 12 residues. The J segment lost 13 bases and the V segment lost 3 bases, leaving 5 bases of the junction unmatched. The V gene's germline CDR1 is SGHAT and CDR2 FQNNGV.

The rearrangement uses TRBV25-1 and TRBJ2-7, with D perhaps TRBD2 (6 bases). The CDR3 length is 15 residues. V was trimmed by 4 bases and J by 1 base, leaving 14 bases between them. Germline V gene data show CDR1 as MGHDK and CDR2 as SYGVNS. Written as DNA, the CDR3 is TGTGCCAGCAGTGTAGGAGGGGAAGGGTCCTACGAGCAGTACTTC. It codes for CASSVGGEGSYEQYF.

This clonotype was counted a few times. The chain uses TRBV3-1 and TRBJ1-2; D gene uncertain. The CDR3 totals 13 residues. The germline V gene has CDR1 LGHDT and CDR2 YNNKEL (reference sequence). With 4 bases removed from V and 6 bases from J, the gap between germline ends came to 12 bases. CDR3 in amino acids: CASSPTGYDGYTF. In DNA, the CDR3 is TGTGCCAGCAGCCCTACGGGGTACGATGGCTACACCTTC.

The sample holds a few counts of this clonotype. The CDR3 spells CATSATGSITQYF. Written as DNA, the CDR3 is TGTGCCACCAGCGCGACAGGGTCGATTACGCAGTATTTT. V and J are TRBV24-1 and TRBJ2-3; 7 nucleotides line up with TRBD1. There are 13 residues in the CDR3. The junction had 8 bases not matched to a gene; V was cut back by 7 bases and J by 8 bases. Germline CDR1 and CDR2: KGHDR and SFDVKD.

At least ten counts were recorded for this clonotype. The chain carries TRBV3-1 and TRBJ1-1; D remains unclear. Per germline, CDR1 LGHDT and CDR2 YNNKEL (reference sequence). The length of the CDR3 is 13 residues. V gave up 4 bases and J gave up 0 bases, with 6 bases separating them. CDR3 loop: CASSPTLNTEAFF. Here the CDR3 DNA reads TGTGCCAGCAGCCCCACATTGAACACTGAAGCTTTCTTT.

The genes are TRBV3-1 and TRBJ1-2; D unresolved. This CDR3 spans 15 amino acids. The V gene's germline CDR1 is LGHDT and CDR2 YNNKEL (reference sequence). The germline V and J ends were trimmed by 0 bases and 3 bases, with 11 bases remaining between them. In DNA, the CDR3 is TGTGCCAGCAGCCAAGATTCCGGGAATTACTATGGCTACACCTTC. As protein: CASSQDSGNYYGYTF.

The chain employs TRBV5-1 and TRBJ2-1; TRBD2 matches at 8 bases. There are 15 residues in the CDR3. Germline CDR1 SGHRS, CDR2 YFSETQ. V shed 1 base and J 7 bases; nucleotides not matched to a gene: 7. This CDR3 is CASSLMVGRENEQFF. The CDR3 nucleotides read TGCGCCAGCAGCTTGATGGTCGGGAGGGAAAATGAGCAGTTCTTC. The whole variable domain, filled in from reference TRBV5-1 and TRBJ2-1, reads KAGVTQTPRYLIKTRGQQVTLSCSPISGHRSVSWYQQTPGQGLQFLFEYFSETQRNKGNFPGRFSGRQFSNSRSEMNVSTLELGDSALYLCASSLMVGRENEQFFGPGTRLTVL.

This clonotype occurred a few times. The rearrangement uses TRBV20-1 and TRBJ2-7; the match to TRBD2 covers 13 bases. V was clipped by 0 bases and J by 5 bases; unmatched bases: 4. Germline CDR1 and CDR2: DFQATT and SNEGSKA (reference sequence). This CDR3 spans 15 amino acids. DNA for the CDR3: TGCAGTGCTAGAGACCCCGGACTAGCGGGAGACGAGCAGTACTTC. It translates to CSARDPGLAGDEQYF.